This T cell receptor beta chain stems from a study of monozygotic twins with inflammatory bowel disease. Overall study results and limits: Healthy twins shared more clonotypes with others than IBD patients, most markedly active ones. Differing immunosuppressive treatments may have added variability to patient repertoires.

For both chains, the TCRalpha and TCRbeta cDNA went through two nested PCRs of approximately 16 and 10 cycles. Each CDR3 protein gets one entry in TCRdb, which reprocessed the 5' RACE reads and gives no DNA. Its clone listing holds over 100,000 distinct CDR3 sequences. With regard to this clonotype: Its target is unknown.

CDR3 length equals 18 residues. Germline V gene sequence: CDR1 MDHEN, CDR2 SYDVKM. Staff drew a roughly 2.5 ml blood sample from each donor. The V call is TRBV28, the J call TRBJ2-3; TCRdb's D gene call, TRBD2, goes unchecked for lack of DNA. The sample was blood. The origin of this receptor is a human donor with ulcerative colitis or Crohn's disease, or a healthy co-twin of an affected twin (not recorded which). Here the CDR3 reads CASSLPLGLAGETDTQYF.